The 32 T cell receptor beta chains below all came from one sample that was sequenced in a study of T cell repertoires in cytomegalovirus infection. TCRdb ran MiXCR on the reads and lists one entry per CDR3 protein. The data show some 320,000 distinct CDR3 sequences, almost 30% seen once. These receptors have no identified antigens. This specimen was cultured PBMCs, taken from culture after CMV antigen stimulation. Source of these receptors: a human donor in good health (CMV status not recorded). Some clones in this sample may be carry-over from other donors' samples.

The CDR3 loop reads CASSLGWDTINQPQHF. The DNA of the CDR3 is TGTGCCAGCAGCTTAGGCTGGGACACCATTAACCAGCCCCAGCATTTT. This rearrangement joins TRBV7-4 to TRBJ1-5, with D possibly being TRBD1 (6 bases). Trimming removed 1 base at V and 7 bases at J, with 17 bases between. Per germline, CDR1 SGHVT and CDR2 SQSDAQ. This CDR3 has 16 residues.

The table lists this clonotype with a few counts. V usage is TRBV15 and J usage is TRBJ1-2; D unresolved. CDR1 and CDR2 from the germline V gene are LNHNV and YYDKDF (reference sequence). This CDR3 region has 13 residues. Trimming removed 1 base at V and 8 bases at J, with 11 bases between. CDR3 in amino acids: CATSRGQAWGYTF. The CDR3 coding sequence is TGTGCCACCAGCAGAGGGCAGGCCTGGGGCTACACCTTC.

This clonotype was detected ten times or more. The CDR3 spells CASSQDSNYGYTF. The CDR3 DNA follows: TGTGCCAGCAGCCAGGACAGTAACTATGGCTACACCTTC. This chain uses TRBV7-6 with TRBJ1-2; tentatively, D is TRBD1 (6 bases). The CDR3 is 13 amino acids. Trimming removed 5 bases at V and 1 base at J, with 8 bases between. Germline V CDR1 and CDR2: SGHVS, FNYEAQ.

J is TRBJ2-3 and V is TRBV20-1; no clear D. The germline CDR1 and CDR2 sequences are DFQATT and SNEGSKA (reference sequence). V was cut by 5 bases and J by 1 base, with 7 bases left in between. CDR3 length: 12 amino acids. The CDR3 nucleotides read TGCAGTGCTGAGAAAGGCACAGATACGCAGTATTTT. Residues: CSAEKGTDTQYF.

There are many counts of this clonotype. V and J are TRBV18 and TRBJ1-5; unclear D gene. The CDR3 is 15 residues long. Germline V gene lookup returns CDR1 KGHSH and CDR2 LQKENI. With 2 bases removed from V and 4 bases from J, the gap between germline ends came to 12 bases. In DNA, the CDR3 is TGTGCCAGCTCACCAGCTCAGACTTCGAATCAGCCCCAGCATTTT. It encodes CASSPAQTSNQPQHF.

Note on this clonotype: The CDR3 ends on some other residue instead of the conserved phenylalanine or tryptophan, so this is likely a read error. The chain carries TRBV7-6 and TRBJ2-7; TRBD2 agrees at 7 bases. Germline trimming cut 1 base from V and 0 bases from J; bases unmatched to any gene: 3. The CDR3 consists of 15 residues. Germline CDR1 reads SGHVS; CDR2 reads FNYEAQ. This CDR3 is CASSLGAGSSYEQYL. CDR3 bases: TGTGCCAGCAGCTTAGGAGCGGGGAGCTCCTACGAGCAGTACCTC.

This chain uses TRBV7-2 with TRBJ2-2, with 11 nucleotides matching TRBD2. CDR1 is SGHTA and CDR2 is FQGNSA in the germline V gene. The V gene end was trimmed by 6 bases and the J gene end by 5 bases; junction bases not matched to a gene: 8. This CDR3 comprises 16 residues. CDR3 amino acids: CASSQVAGGLTGELFF. CDR3 coding DNA: TGTGCCAGCAGTCAAGTAGCGGGGGGGCTTACCGGGGAGCTGTTTTTT. Full variable domain (missing parts from reference TRBV7-2 and TRBJ2-2): GAGVSQSPSNKVTEKGKDVELRCDPISGHTALYWYRQSLGQGLEFLIYFQGNSAPDKSGLPSDRFSAERTGGSVSTLTIQRTQQEDSAVYLCASSQVAGGLTGELFFGEGSRLTVL.

This clonotype was seen more than once but under ten times. J is TRBJ2-1 and V is TRBV28; D not resolved. CDR3 length equals 16 residues. V shed 3 bases and J shed 1 base, with 13 bases lying between them. Germline V gives CDR1 MDHEN, CDR2 SYDVKM. The CDR3 DNA reads TGTGCCAGCAGTTTGGGGTCCTTTACGTCCTACAATGAGCAGTTCTTC. Translation: CASSLGSFTSYNEQFF.

The CDR3 DNA sequence: TGCAGTGCTCGTCGTGGGGCAGATACGCAGTATTTT. This translates into CSARRGADTQYF. This chain connects TRBV20-1 to TRBJ2-3; D ambiguous. V lost 5 bases and J lost 4, with 10 bases in between. The length of the CDR3 is 12 residues. CDR1 DFQATT and CDR2 SNEGSKA come from the germline V gene (reference sequence).

This chain links TRBV29-1 with TRBJ2-1; 11 nucleotides line up with TRBD1. The CDR3 sequence is 13 residues long. V lost 3 bases, J lost 7 bases, and 2 bases stayed unmatched. CDR1 is SQVTM and CDR2 is ANQGSEA in the germline V gene. The CDR3 sequence: CSVEGTGGNEQFF. As DNA, the CDR3 is TGCAGCGTTGAGGGGACAGGGGGAAATGAGCAGTTCTTC.

This clonotype was recorded a few times. This sequence joins TRBV27 and TRBJ1-4; TRBD1 agrees at 7 bases. The CDR3 has 14 amino acids. Germline values: CDR1 MNHEY, CDR2 SMNVEV (reference sequence). The V gene end was trimmed by 5 bases and the J gene end by 8 bases; junction bases not matched to a gene: 8. The DNA of the CDR3 is TGTGCCAGCAGTGTCAGGGGGGACGGGGAAAAACTGTTTTTT. Translated: CASSVRGDGEKLFF.

The chain carries TRBV2 and TRBJ1-4; a possible D gene is TRBD1 (5 bases). Trimming pared 8 bases from V and 7 bases from J, leaving 11 bases between. CDR3 length equals 12 residues. The germline V gene has CDR1 SNHLY and CDR2 FYNNEI. The CDR3 here is CASLGVSEKLFF. CDR3 nucleotide sequence: TGTGCCAGCCTGGGGGTTAGTGAAAAACTGTTTTTT.

This clonotype was seen a single time. The rearrangement uses TRBV28 and TRBJ2-4; no clear D gene. This CDR3 spans 14 amino acids. Germline loops: CDR1 MDHEN, CDR2 SYDVKM. Trimming removed 2 bases from V and 0 bases from J, with 5 bases in between. The CDR3 spells CASSLPLAKNIQYF. The CDR3 DNA reads as TGTGCCAGCAGTTTACCCTTAGCCAAAAACATTCAGTACTTC.

This clonotype showed up many times. V and J are TRBV29-1 and TRBJ2-7, with a possible D match to TRBD1 (6 bases). This CDR3 region has 16 residues. V gave up 6 bases and J gave up 1 base, with 22 bases separating them. Germline lookup yields CDR1 SQVTM and CDR2 ANQGSEA. The CDR3 DNA reads as TGCAGCGTGGATGGGGGCCCGGGACGCCCATCCTACGAGCAGTACTTC. Translated, it gives CSVDGGPGRPSYEQYF.

This clonotype occurred a few times. The V call is TRBV12-3 or TRBV12-4, the J call TRBJ2-7; perhaps TRBD1 as D (5 bases). There are 15 residues in the CDR3. Trimming took off 1 base at V and 3 bases at J, with 13 bases between the two ends. The CDR3 bases are TGTGCCAGCAGTTTAGGGGGCCTTAAGGGCTACGAGCAGTACTTC. Its translation is CASSLGGLKGYEQYF.

A few counts support this clonotype. The chain joins TRBV7-9 to TRBJ1-5; 7 bases are shared with TRBD1. The trim removed 5 bases at V and 5 bases at J, leaving 6 bases unmatched. Germline V gene lookup returns CDR1 SEHNR and CDR2 FQNEAQ (reference sequence). The CDR3 contains 14 residues. The CDR3 sequence is CASSRQDRDQPQHF. CDR3 nucleotides: TGTGCCAGCAGCCGACAAGACAGGGATCAGCCCCAGCATTTT.

The J gene is TRBJ2-7, the V gene TRBV7-2; 7 bases line up with TRBD1. The CDR3 length is 14 residues. Germline lookup yields CDR1 SGHTA and CDR2 FQGNSA. The V and J ends lost 3 bases and 5 bases, in that order; junction bases with no gene match: 7. The DNA for the CDR3 is TGTGCCAGCAGCTTGGGACAGCGAGTGAACGAGCAGTACTTC. Amino acid sequence: CASSLGQRVNEQYF.

This clonotype appeared a few times. The gene calls are TRBV7-6 and TRBJ1-6; D ambiguous. This CDR3 contains 17 residues. Germline V CDR1 and CDR2: SGHVS, FNYEAQ. Trimming took 1 base from V and 0 from J, leaving 10 bases between them. The CDR3 protein is CASSLGQLSSYNSPLHF. Written as DNA, the CDR3 is TGTGCCAGCAGCTTAGGGCAGCTAAGCTCCTATAATTCACCCCTCCACTTT.

Here the CDR3 DNA reads TGTGCCAGCAGTGACAATCGCAGGGGGTCGGATCAGCCCCAGCATTTT. Amino acids: CASSDNRRGSDQPQHF. J is TRBJ1-5 and V is TRBV6-6, with 7 nucleotides matching TRBD1. The CDR3 has 16 residues. Germline-derived CDR1 and CDR2 are MNHNY and SVGAGI (reference sequence). With V trimmed by 5 bases and J by 5 bases, 12 bases remained unmatched.

This chain uses TRBV12-3 or TRBV12-4 with TRBJ1-1; TRBD1 matches 8 bases. The CDR3 loop spans 12 amino acids. After removal of 4 bases from V and 7 bases from J, the junction contained 2 bases not matched to a gene. The chain's CDR3 is CASSSGGIEAFF. The CDR3 DNA reads TGTGCCAGCAGTTCAGGGGGCATTGAAGCTTTCTTT.

The chain has TRBV7-2 and TRBJ2-3; 10 nucleotides agree with TRBD2. Germline V gene lookup returns CDR1 SGHTA and CDR2 FQGNSA. V lost 8 bases to trimming and J lost 6 bases; unmatched junction nucleotides: 8. CDR3 length: 14 residues. The CDR3 DNA reads TGTGCCAGCGGAACTAGCGGGAATATTGATACGCAGTATTTT. It yields the protein CASGTSGNIDTQYF.

The V and J genes are TRBV2 and TRBJ2-1, with 11 nucleotides matching TRBD2. There are 14 residues in the CDR3. The germline V gene encodes CDR1 SNHLY and CDR2 FYNNEI. With 6 bases clipped from V and 5 bases from J, the junction kept 3 bases outside the gene matches. CDR3 DNA sequence: TGTGCCAGCAGACTAGCGGGAGAAGACAATGAGCAGTTCTTC. Translated, it gives CASRLAGEDNEQFF.

This sequence joins TRBV27 and TRBJ1-4; a possible D gene is TRBD1 (6 bases). The V gene lost 3 bases and the J gene lost 7 bases, with 12 bases spanning the gap. CDR3 length: 14 amino acids. CDR1 MNHEY and CDR2 SMNVEV come from the germline V gene (reference sequence). This CDR3 reads CASSFWGAGEKLFF. CDR3 sequence (DNA): TGTGCCAGCAGTTTTTGGGGGGCAGGTGAAAAACTGTTTTTT.

J is TRBJ1-5 and V is TRBV7-3, with TRBD1 matching 7 bases. V was clipped by 5 bases and J by 6 bases; unmatched bases: 10. The germline V gene encodes CDR1 SGHTA and CDR2 FQGTGA. CDR3 length equals 15 residues. DNA for the CDR3: TGTGCCAGCAGCCCCGGGGACAGATTGGGTCAGCCCCAGCATTTT. This gives the protein CASSPGDRLGQPQHF.

This chain links TRBV9 with TRBJ1-4; 12 bases are a match to TRBD1. V dropped 4 bases and J dropped 0; count of bases not matched to a gene: 7. CDR3 length equals 18 residues. Germline V gene data show CDR1 as SGDLS and CDR2 as YYNGEE. In nucleotides, the CDR3 is TGTGCCAGCAGCCTCCCCGGGACAGGGGGCACAACTAATGAAAAACTGTTTTTT. Translated, it gives CASSLPGTGGTTNEKLFF.

This clonotype was observed a few times. The V gene is TRBV28, the J gene TRBJ1-2; tentatively, D is TRBD1 (5 bases). The CDR3 has 14 residues. Trimming took off 5 bases at V and 4 bases at J, with 14 bases between the two ends. CDR1 and CDR2 (germline): MDHEN, SYDVKM. CDR3 in amino acids: CASSVWGGGYGYTF. The CDR3 DNA reads TGTGCCAGCAGTGTCTGGGGGGGTGGCTATGGCTACACCTTC.

In its sample, this clonotype was seen a few times. The genes are TRBV30 and TRBJ2-1; 10 bases are shared with TRBD2. CDR1 and CDR2 from the germline V gene are GTSNPN and SVGIG (reference sequence). The trim removed 3 bases at V and 5 bases at J, leaving 16 bases unmatched. This CDR3 contains 18 residues. The CDR3 spells CAWRVLAGAPARNNEQFF. The CDR3 DNA reads TGTGCCTGGAGGGTCCTAGCGGGAGCCCCTGCTAGAAACAATGAGCAGTTCTTC.

This clonotype has only a few counts. The V and J genes are TRBV28 and TRBJ1-2; D might be TRBD1 (6 bases). Trimming removed 7 bases at V and 6 bases at J, with 21 bases between. Germline loops: CDR1 MDHEN, CDR2 SYDVKM. The CDR3 extends over 15 amino acids. Written as DNA, the CDR3 is TGTGCCAGCAACCCTTATACAGGGAAGGGCGATGGCTACACCTTC. Amino acids: CASNPYTGKGDGYTF.

A few counts support this clonotype. The chain recombines TRBV7-8 with TRBJ1-2, with D perhaps matching TRBD1 (5 bases). V shed 3 bases and J shed 5 bases, with 13 bases lying between them. The germline CDR1 and CDR2 sequences are SGHVS and FQNEAQ. This CDR3 is built from 14 residues. CDR3 residues: CASSFATGRYGYTF. The DNA for the CDR3 is TGTGCCAGCAGCTTCGCCACGGGACGTTATGGCTACACCTTC.

The genes are TRBV12-3 or TRBV12-4 and TRBJ1-4; D uncertain. The CDR3 consists of 15 residues. V gave up 7 bases and J gave up 1 base, with 13 bases separating them. The CDR3 sequence: CASTLRGVTNEKLFF. CDR3 DNA sequence: TGTGCCAGCACTCTTCGCGGGGTAACTAATGAAAAACTGTTTTTT.

J is TRBJ2-7 and V is TRBV27, with D maybe TRBD2 (6 bases). Germline assignment: CDR1 MNHEY and CDR2 SMNVEV (reference sequence). Trimming took off 0 bases at V and 5 bases at J, with 29 bases between the two ends. CDR3 length: 20 residues. In DNA form, the CDR3 reads TGTGCCAGCAGTTTATCGTTGGGGTCCCCGGAAGGTGGAGGGTCCCACGAGCAGTACTTC. It specifies CASSLSLGSPEGGGSHEQYF.

This clonotype was seen repeatedly, ten times or more. The chain is built from TRBV7-9 and TRBJ1-1; tentatively, D is TRBD1 (5 bases). Trimming pared 5 bases from V and 1 base from J, leaving 14 bases between. This CDR3 contains 15 residues. Germline V gives CDR1 SEHNR, CDR2 FQNEAQ (reference sequence). CDR3: CASSPSGTGNTEAFF. Here the CDR3 DNA reads TGTGCCAGCAGCCCCTCGGGGACGGGGAACACTGAAGCTTTCTTT.